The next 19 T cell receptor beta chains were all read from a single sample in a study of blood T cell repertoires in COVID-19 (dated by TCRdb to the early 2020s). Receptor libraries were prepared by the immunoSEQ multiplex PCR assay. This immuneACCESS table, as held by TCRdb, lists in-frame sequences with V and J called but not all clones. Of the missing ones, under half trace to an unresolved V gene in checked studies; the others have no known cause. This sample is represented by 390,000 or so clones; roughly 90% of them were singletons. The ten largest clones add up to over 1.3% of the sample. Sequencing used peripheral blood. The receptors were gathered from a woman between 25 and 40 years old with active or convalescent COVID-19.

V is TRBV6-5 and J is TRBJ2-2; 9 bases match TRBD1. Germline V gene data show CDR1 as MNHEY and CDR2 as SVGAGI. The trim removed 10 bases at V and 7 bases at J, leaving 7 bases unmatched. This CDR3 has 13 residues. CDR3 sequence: CATSDRGGGELFF. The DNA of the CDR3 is TGTGCCACCTCGGACAGGGGAGGCGGGGAGCTGTTTTTT.

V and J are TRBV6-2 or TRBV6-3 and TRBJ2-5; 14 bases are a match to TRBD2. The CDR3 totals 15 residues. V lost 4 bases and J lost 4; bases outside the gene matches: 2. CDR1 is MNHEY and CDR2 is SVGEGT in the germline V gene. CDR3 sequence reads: CASSSGLAGVETQYF. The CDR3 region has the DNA TGTGCCAGCAGTTCGGGACTAGCGGGAGTAGAGACCCAGTACTTC.

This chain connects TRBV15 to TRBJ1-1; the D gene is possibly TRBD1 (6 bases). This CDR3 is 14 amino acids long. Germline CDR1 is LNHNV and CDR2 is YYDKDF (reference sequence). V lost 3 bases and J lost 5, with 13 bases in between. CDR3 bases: TGTGCCACCAGCAGGACGACAGGTGGGACTGAAGCTTTCTTT. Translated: CATSRTTGGTEAFF.

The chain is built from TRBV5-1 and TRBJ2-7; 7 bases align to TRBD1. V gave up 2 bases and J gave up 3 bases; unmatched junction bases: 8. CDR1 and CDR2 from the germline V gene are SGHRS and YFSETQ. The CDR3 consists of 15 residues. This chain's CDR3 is CASSFLTGMFYEQYF. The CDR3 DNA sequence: TGCGCCAGCAGCTTTCTGACAGGGATGTTCTACGAGCAGTACTTC.

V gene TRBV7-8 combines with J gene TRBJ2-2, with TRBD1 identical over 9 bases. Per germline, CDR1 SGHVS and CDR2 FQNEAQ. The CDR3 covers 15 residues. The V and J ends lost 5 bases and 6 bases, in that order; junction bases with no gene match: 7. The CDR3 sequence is CASSPTGGVSGELFF. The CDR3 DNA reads TGTGCCAGCAGCCCTACAGGGGGCGTATCCGGGGAGCTGTTTTTT. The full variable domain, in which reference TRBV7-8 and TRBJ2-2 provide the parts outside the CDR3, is GAGVSQSPRYKVAKRGQDVALRCDPISGHVSLFWYQQALGQGPEFLTYFQNEAQLDKSGLPSDRFFAERPEGSVSTLKIQRTQQEDSAVYLCASSPTGGVSGELFFGEGSRLTVL.

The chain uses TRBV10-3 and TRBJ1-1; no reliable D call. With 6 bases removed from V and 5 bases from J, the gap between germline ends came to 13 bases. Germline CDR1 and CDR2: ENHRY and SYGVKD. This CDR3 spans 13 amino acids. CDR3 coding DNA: TGTGCCATCAGGGATTCGGGAGGGACTGAAGCTTTCTTT. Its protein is CAIRDSGGTEAFF.

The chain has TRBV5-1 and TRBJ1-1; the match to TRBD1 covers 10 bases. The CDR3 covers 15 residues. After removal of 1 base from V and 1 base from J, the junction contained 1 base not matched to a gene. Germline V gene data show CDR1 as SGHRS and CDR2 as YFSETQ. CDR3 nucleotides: TGCGCCAGCAGCTTGCGGACAGGGGGGAACACTGAAGCTTTCTTT. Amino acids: CASSLRTGGNTEAFF.

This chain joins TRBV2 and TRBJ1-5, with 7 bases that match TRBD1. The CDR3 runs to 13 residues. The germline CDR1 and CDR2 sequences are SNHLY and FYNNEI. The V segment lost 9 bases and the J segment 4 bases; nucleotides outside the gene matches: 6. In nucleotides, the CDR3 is TGTGCCAGTTCGACAGGGACAAATCAGCCCCAGCATTTT. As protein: CASSTGTNQPQHF.

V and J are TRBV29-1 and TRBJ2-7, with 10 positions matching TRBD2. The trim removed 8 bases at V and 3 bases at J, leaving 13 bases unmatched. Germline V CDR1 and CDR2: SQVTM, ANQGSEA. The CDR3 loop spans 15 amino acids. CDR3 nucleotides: TGCAGCTTTGTACTCGCAGCTAGCGGGAGCTACGAGCAGTACTTC. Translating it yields CSFVLAASGSYEQYF.

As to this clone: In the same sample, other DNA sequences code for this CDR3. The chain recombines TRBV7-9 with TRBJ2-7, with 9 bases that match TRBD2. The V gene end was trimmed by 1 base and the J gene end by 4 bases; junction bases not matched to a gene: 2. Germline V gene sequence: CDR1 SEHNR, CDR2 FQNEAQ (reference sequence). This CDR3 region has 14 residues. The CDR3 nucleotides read TGTGCCAGCAGCTTAGGCGGGGGGGCTTACGAGCAGTACTTC. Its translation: CASSLGGGAYEQYF.

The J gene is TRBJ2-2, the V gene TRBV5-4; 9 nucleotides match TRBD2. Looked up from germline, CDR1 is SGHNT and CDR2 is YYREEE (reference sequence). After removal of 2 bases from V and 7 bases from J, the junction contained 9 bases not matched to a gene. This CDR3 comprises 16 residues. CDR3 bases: TGTGCCAGCAGCTTCCGTAGCGGGAGTGGGGGCGGGGAGCTGTTTTTT. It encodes CASSFRSGSGGGELFF. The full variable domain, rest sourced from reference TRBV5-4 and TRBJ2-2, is ETGVTQSPTHLIKTRGQQVTLRCSSQSGHNTVSWYQQALGQGPQFIFQYYREEENGRGNFPPRFSGLQFPNYSSELNVNALELDDSALYLCASSFRSGSGGGELFFGEGSRLTVL.

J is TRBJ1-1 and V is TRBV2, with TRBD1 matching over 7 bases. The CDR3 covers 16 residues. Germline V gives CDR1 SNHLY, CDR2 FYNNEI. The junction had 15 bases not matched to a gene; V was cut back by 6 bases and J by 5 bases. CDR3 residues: CASRGGTDRVDTEAFF. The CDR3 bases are TGTGCCAGCAGGGGAGGAACCGACAGGGTCGATACTGAAGCTTTCTTT.

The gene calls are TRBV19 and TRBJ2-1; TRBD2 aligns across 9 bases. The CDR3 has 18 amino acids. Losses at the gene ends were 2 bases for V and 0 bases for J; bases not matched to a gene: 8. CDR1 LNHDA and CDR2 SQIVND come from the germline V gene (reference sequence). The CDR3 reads CASSIPSIAGDSYNEQFF. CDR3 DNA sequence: TGTGCCAGTAGTATACCGTCTATAGCGGGGGACTCCTACAATGAGCAGTTCTTC.

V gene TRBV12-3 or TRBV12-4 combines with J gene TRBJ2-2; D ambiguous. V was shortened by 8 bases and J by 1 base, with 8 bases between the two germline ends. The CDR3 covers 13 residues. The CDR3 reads CASETGNTGELFF. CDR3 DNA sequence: TGTGCCAGCGAGACTGGGAACACCGGGGAGCTGTTTTTT.

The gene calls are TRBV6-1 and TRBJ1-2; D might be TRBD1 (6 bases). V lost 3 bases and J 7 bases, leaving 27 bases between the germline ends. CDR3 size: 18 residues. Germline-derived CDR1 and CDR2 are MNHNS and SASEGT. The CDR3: CASSDAAIWDKGKSGYTF. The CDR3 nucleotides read TGTGCCAGCAGTGACGCCGCTATCTGGGACAAGGGCAAAAGTGGCTACACCTTC.

The CDR3 spells CASSGEDRRAEAFF. For the CDR3, the DNA is TGTGCCAGCAGTGGAGAGGACCGGAGGGCTGAAGCTTTCTTT. The V call is TRBV2, the J call TRBJ1-1; D unclear. Between the trimmed V and J ends, which lost 4 bases and 6 bases, there was a span of 15 bases. Germline loops: CDR1 SNHLY, CDR2 FYNNEI. The CDR3 is 14 residues long.

The CDR3 loop reads CAISERDRDYSGANVLTF. The CDR3 bases are TGTGCCATCAGTGAGAGGGACAGGGACTACTCTGGGGCCAACGTCCTGACTTTC. V and J are TRBV10-3 and TRBJ2-6, with 9 bases that match TRBD1. Germline V gene data show CDR1 as ENHRY and CDR2 as SYGVKD. Losses at the gene ends were 2 bases for V and 0 bases for J; bases not matched to a gene: 5. The CDR3 is 18 amino acids.

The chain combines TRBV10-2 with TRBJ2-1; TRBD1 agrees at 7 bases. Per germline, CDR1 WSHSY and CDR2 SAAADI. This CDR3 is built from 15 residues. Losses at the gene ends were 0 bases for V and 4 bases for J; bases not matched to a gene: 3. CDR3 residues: CASSESLTGYNEQFF. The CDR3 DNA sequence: TGCGCCAGCAGTGAGTCCCTGACAGGGTACAATGAGCAGTTCTTC.

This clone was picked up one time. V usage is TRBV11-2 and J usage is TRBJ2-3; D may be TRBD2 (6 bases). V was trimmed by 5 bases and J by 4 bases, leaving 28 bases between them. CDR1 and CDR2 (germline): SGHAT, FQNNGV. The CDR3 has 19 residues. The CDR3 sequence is CASSNLVAPWGDNADTQYF. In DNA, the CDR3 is TGTGCCAGCAGCAACCTCGTTGCTCCGTGGGGGGATAACGCAGATACGCAGTATTTT.